Presented here are 13 T cell receptor beta chains from one specimen sequenced in a study of blood T cell repertoires in COVID-19. Data came from immunoSEQ multiplex PCR; TCRdb stores just in-frame clones and leaves some out. The table has 300,000 to 400,000 clones, 70% to 90% seen once. Sample: PBMCs or T cells enriched from blood (not recorded which). These TCRs come from a woman between 40 and 55 years old with acute COVID-19.

This chain joins TRBV12-3 or TRBV12-4 and TRBJ1-6; the D is unclear. This CDR3 region has 12 residues. V lost 8 bases and J 7 bases, leaving 9 bases between the germline ends. CDR3 sequence: CASRGGNSPLHF. The DNA for the CDR3 is TGTGCCAGCCGGGGTGGGAATTCACCCCTCCACTTT.

The chain joins TRBV18 to TRBJ1-1; 7 nucleotides line up with TRBD1. There are 13 residues in the CDR3. Unmatched junction bases numbered 0, after V lost 2 bases and J lost 3 bases. Germline CDR1 is KGHSH and CDR2 is LQKENI. The chain's CDR3 is CASSPDRDTEAFF. The CDR3 region has the DNA TGTGCCAGCTCACCAGACAGGGACACTGAAGCTTTCTTT.

This clone has just a few counts. This chain connects TRBV21-1 to TRBJ2-7; no DNA check was done on the table's D call, TRBD1. TRBV21-1 is listed as a pseudogene. The CDR3 is 17 amino acids. CDR3 in DNA: TGTGCCAGCAACAGAAGAGGAGAAGGGGTTGGAGTCTACGAGCAGTACTTC. Protein sequence: CASNRRGEGVGVYEQYF.

The chain couples TRBV7-9 to TRBJ2-5; 12 nucleotides match TRBD2. The V gene end was trimmed by 5 bases and the J gene end by 1 base; junction bases not matched to a gene: 5. From germline, CDR1 is SEHNR and CDR2 FQNEAQ (reference sequence). This CDR3 is 16 amino acids long. The CDR3 protein is CASSRRTSGAQETQYF. The CDR3 nucleotides are TGTGCCAGCAGCCGCAGGACTAGCGGGGCCCAAGAGACCCAGTACTTC.

The V call is TRBV5-4, the J call TRBJ2-1; the D gene is possibly TRBD2 (7 bases). V was cut by 4 bases and J by 7 bases, with 18 bases left in between. Germline V gene lookup returns CDR1 SGHNT and CDR2 YYREEE (reference sequence). The CDR3 extends over 15 amino acids. CDR3 loop: CASSVGFGGQNEQFF. For the CDR3, the DNA is TGTGCCAGCAGCGTCGGCTTCGGGGGGCAGAATGAGCAGTTCTTC. The full variable domain, with the rest looked up from reference TRBV5-4 and TRBJ2-1, is ETGVTQSPTHLIKTRGQQVTLRCSSQSGHNTVSWYQQALGQGPQFIFQYYREEENGRGNFPPRFSGLQFPNYSSELNVNALELDDSALYLCASSVGFGGQNEQFFGPGTRLTVL.

The gene calls are TRBV27 and TRBJ2-1; TRBD2 might be the D (6 bases). Germline assignment: CDR1 MNHEY and CDR2 SMNVEV (reference sequence). V lost 3 bases and J lost 6, with 12 bases in between. CDR3 length: 14 residues. This CDR3 is CASSFGDFFNEQFF. The CDR3 DNA is TGTGCCAGCAGTTTCGGGGACTTCTTCAATGAGCAGTTCTTC.

Notes on this clone: Since a far larger clone is one base different, this is likely a read error. This CDR3 is CASSPDRNYGYTF. CDR3 DNA: TGTGCCAGCAGCCCGGACAGGAACTATGGCTACACCTTC. The chain joins TRBV6-4 to TRBJ1-2; TRBD1 matches at 7 bases. Germline V gene lookup returns CDR1 MRHNA and CDR2 SNTAGT. The CDR3 totals 13 residues. The ends lost 6 bases at V and 2 bases at J; junction bases unmatched: 3.

The chain combines TRBV19 with TRBJ2-1; weak D call: TRBD2 (5 bases). Deletions cut 7 bases from V and 9 bases from J, with 19 bases between. The CDR3 is 14 residues long. Looked up from germline, CDR1 is LNHDA and CDR2 is SQIVND (reference sequence). CDR3 nucleotide sequence: TGTGCCAGTACGTCAACTAGACGATCAAGTGAGCAGTTCTTC. Residues: CASTSTRRSSEQFF. Variable domain in full (rest from reference TRBV19 and TRBJ2-1): DGGITQSPKYLFRKEGQNVTLSCEQNLNHDAMYWYRQDPGQGLRLIYYSQIVNDFQKGDIAEGYSVSREKKESFPLTVTSAQKNPTAFYLCASTSTRRSSEQFFGPGTRLTVL.

This clone occurred once. This chain connects TRBV14 to TRBJ2-7; D not resolved. V lost 4 bases to trimming and J lost 4 bases, with 14 bases between them. The CDR3 sequence is 14 residues long. CDR1 is SGHDN and CDR2 is FVKESK in the germline V gene. In DNA form, the CDR3 reads TGTGCCAGCAGCCCCGGAGCCATAAGGTACGAGCAGTACTTC. Its translation is CASSPGAIRYEQYF.

The chain recombines TRBV7-2 with TRBJ1-5; 9 bases are a match to TRBD1. CDR3 size: 15 residues. From germline, CDR1 is SGHTA and CDR2 FQGNSA. Unmatched junction bases numbered 6, after V lost 3 bases and J lost 6 bases. CDR3 sequence reads: CASSLTGGSSQPQHF. CDR3 bases: TGTGCCAGCAGCTTGACAGGGGGATCGAGTCAGCCCCAGCATTTT.

The rearrangement uses TRBV3-1 (or the pseudogene TRBV3-2) and TRBJ1-6, with D uncertain. V lost 3 bases and J lost 6, with 12 bases in between. This CDR3 is built from 15 residues. Germline V gives CDR1 LGHDT, CDR2 YNNKEL (reference sequence). CDR3 nucleotides: TGTGCCAGCAGCCAGGGCAGAACCTTTAATTCACCCCTCCACTTT. This translates into CASSQGRTFNSPLHF.

The genes are TRBV7-6 and TRBJ1-6, with D possibly TRBD1 on 5 matching bases. CDR1 SGHVS and CDR2 FNYEAQ come from the germline V gene. Between the trimmed V and J ends, which lost 1 base and 9 bases, there was a span of 19 bases. CDR3 length: 17 amino acids. CDR3 coding DNA: TGTGCCAGCAGCTTAGGGGCCGGGGGAATAGTGGGTTCACCCCTCCACTTT. This gives the protein CASSLGAGGIVGSPLHF.

This clone was counted a single time. The chain joins TRBV2 to TRBJ1-6; possible D gene TRBD1, 5 bases. CDR3 length: 17 residues. The V and J ends lost 4 bases and 6 bases respectively, with 19 bases between them. Germline V gene lookup returns CDR1 SNHLY and CDR2 FYNNEI. CDR3 nucleotide sequence: TGTGCCAGCAGTGTGGGGGGGGACGGTCCTCTTAATTCACCCCTCCACTTT. This translates into CASSVGGDGPLNSPLHF.